This T cell receptor (beta chain) stems from a study of T cells in Graves' hyperthyroidism and ophthalmopathy. The CDR3 sequence is 13 residues long. Germline trimming cut 8 bases from V and 6 bases from J; bases unmatched to any gene: 7. Germline-derived CDR1 and CDR2 are KGHSH and LQKENI. There are many counts of this clonotype. The TCR beta CDR3 regions underwent amplification using RNA transcripts as the source. The primer set for the first-round RT-PCR of the TCR CDR3 was HTBI. TCRdb recomputed calls from the multiplex PCR reads with MiXCR, one row per CDR3 protein. The sample lists hundreds of thousands of distinct CDR3 sequences, 14% occurring once.

The source material was blood. The chain uses TRBV18 and TRBJ1-1, with 9 bases lining up with TRBD1. This clonotype originated in a woman aged 45-65 years with Graves' ophthalmopathy. The CDR3 is CASMRDREAEAFF. Written as DNA, the CDR3 is TGTGCCAGCATGAGGGACAGGGAAGCTGAAGCTTTCTTT.